The subject of this entry is one T cell receptor (beta chain). What it binds is not known. A clone one base away is much larger, so this may be a read error. This CDR3 spans 18 amino acids. Between the trimmed V and J ends, which lost 0 bases and 9 bases, there was a span of 24 bases. Germline V lookup: CDR1 MNHEY, CDR2 SMNVEV (reference sequence). Before thyroid surgery, none of the patients had received any treatment. In the authors' methods: A classifier for distant metastasis in papillary thyroid cancer was constructed using CDR3 differences observed across clinicopathological groups. TCRdb reanalyzed the PCR reads with MiXCR. It is TCRdb's table, rather than the study itself, that gives the V and J calls and clone size. Of 25,000 to 30,000 clones in the sample, roughly 25% are singletons; the top ten hold roughly 15%. This sample stems from a study of metastatic and nonmetastatic thyroid tumors. About the research overall: Blood and tumor or nodule tissue repertoires from malignant and benign thyroid patients were compared. Study results and limitations: The study reportedly found significantly higher TCR beta diversity in malignant thyroid tumors than benign nodules, in blood and tumor.

The sequence was obtained from a female donor with papillary thyroid cancer or a benign thyroid nodule (not recorded which). Some clones in this sample may be carry-over from other donors' samples. Sample: blood. The rearrangement joins TRBV27 to TRBJ2-4; D perhaps matches TRBD2 (6 bases). The CDR3 nucleotides are TGTGCCAGCAGTTTATCGCCTCTGTTTGCTAGCGTGACGGGCATTCAGTACTTC. This translates into CASSLSPLFASVTGIQYF.